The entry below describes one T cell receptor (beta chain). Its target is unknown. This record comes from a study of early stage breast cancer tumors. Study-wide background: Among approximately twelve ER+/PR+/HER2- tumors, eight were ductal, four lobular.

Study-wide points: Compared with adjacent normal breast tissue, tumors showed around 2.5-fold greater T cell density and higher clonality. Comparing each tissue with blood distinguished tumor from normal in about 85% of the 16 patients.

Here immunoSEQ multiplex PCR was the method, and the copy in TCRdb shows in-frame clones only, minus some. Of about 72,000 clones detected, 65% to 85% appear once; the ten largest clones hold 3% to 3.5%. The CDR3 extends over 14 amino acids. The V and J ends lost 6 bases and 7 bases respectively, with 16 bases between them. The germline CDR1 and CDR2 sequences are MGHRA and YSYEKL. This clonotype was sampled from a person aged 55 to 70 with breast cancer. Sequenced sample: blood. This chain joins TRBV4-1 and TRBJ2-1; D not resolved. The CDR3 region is CASSEVLIGNEQFF. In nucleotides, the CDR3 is TGCGCCAGCAGTGAAGTTTTAATCGGAAATGAGCAGTTCTTC.